Listed below are T cell receptor beta chains from one sample, sequenced in a study of control samples from healthy donors and cancer patients. Clones were sequenced by immunoSEQ multiplex PCR, and TCRdb holds only the in-frame ones, with some missing. This specimen shows about 210,000 clones; the ten leading clones hold less than 2.5%. The sample comprised blood. The source is a woman aged 25 to 39 in good health. Both conserved end residues are trimmed from each CDR3. D genes are given only for firm matches.

13	.	TRBV7-8	ASSLEARRNAEAF
13	.	TRBV6-5	ASSYFRDGNEKLF
13	.	TRBV11-2	ASSLIGTMNTEAF
12	TRBD1	TRBV7-2	ASSSGQDNQPQH
12	.	TRBV5-4	ASSRQGTAYEQY
11	.	TRBV10-1	ASSWTARDTQY
12	.	TRBV6-5	ATSSAGLNTEAF
12	.	TRBV25-1	ASSETQYTDTQY
13	TRBD1	TRBV25-1	ASSRPRGQDTEAF
12	.	TRBV7-6	ASSLDRRNNEQF
14	TRBD2	TRBV30	AWSFLAGETTDTQY
14	TRBD1	TRBV28	ATVPNNRGEGYGYT
10	.	TRBV30	AWSSGTDTQY
14	TRBD1	TRBV24-1	ATSDFDAGGNQPQH
14	TRBD1	TRBV3-1/TRBV3-2	ASSHRQGAQSYGYT
13	TRBD1	TRBV19	ASTPRQGRTTEAF
13	.	TRBV2	ACYVMLPVQETQY
16	.	TRBV2	ASSEENSQGAGANVLT
14	.	TRBV19	ASSIVNRERGYGYT
14	.	TRBV19	ASSVLPGQMNTEAF
15	TRBD1	TRBV7-6	ASSYRTGRTLNTEAF
14	.	TRBV7-9	ASSLALTTGNTEAF
12	.	TRBV28	ASDQRGTGYGYT
13	.	TRBV4-1	ASSQDPQVSYEQY
11	TRBD1	TRBV27	ATGDRGRISVF
17	TRBD1	TRBV7-9	ASSYRAGTGEPTNEKLF
11	.	TRBV19	ASSIGGVMEQF
12	.	TRBV7-3	ASSLRGVTGELF
13	.	TRBV5-1	ASSQGGGSNYGYT
13	TRBD1	TRBV10-1	ASSESGTAPYGYT
13	.	TRBV2	ASSEVRSSTYEQY
9	.	TRBV29-1	SAPTGTEAF
11	.	TRBV10-3	AIRGGDNTEAF
13	.	TRBV11-2	ASSLPGRYNSPLH
10	.	TRBV6-2/TRBV6-3	ASSARNNEQF
13	.	TRBV28	ASSTQNSGANVLT
11	.	TRBV12-3/TRBV12-4	ASSFPGNYGYT
12	.	TRBV18	ASSPGARPDTQY
11	.	TRBV2	ASSVANTGELF
15	TRBD2	TRBV4-1	ASSHSLRASGNHEQY
13	TRBD1	TRBV2	ASSVQGAVDQPQH
12	.	TRBV25-1	ASSEVASFAEQF
11	.	TRBV19	ASSIPLTGSYT
20	.	TRBV2	ASSEPSTGPISGGLEVGTQY
15	.	TRBV15	ATSRVQKRARQETQY